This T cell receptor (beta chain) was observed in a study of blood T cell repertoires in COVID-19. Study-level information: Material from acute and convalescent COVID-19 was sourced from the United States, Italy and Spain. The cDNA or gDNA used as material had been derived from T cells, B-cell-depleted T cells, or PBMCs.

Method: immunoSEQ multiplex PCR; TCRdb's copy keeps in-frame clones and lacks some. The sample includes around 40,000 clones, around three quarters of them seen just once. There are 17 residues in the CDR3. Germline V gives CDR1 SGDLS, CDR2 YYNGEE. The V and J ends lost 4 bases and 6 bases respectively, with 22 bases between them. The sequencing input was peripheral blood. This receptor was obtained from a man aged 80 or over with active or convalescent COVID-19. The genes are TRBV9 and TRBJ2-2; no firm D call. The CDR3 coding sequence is TGTGCCAGCAGCTCCCCCGCCTACGGGTCGGGTTCCGGGGAGCTGTTTTTT. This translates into CASSSPAYGSGSGELFF.